The rows below give T cell receptor beta chains drawn from one sample of a study of CD8+CD57+ T cells in acquired aplastic anemia. TCRdb reprocessed the reads via MiXCR and lists one record per CDR3 protein. The sample yields 250,000 to 350,000 distinct CDR3 sequences, about 56% seen once. The sequenced sample was sorted CD4+, CD8+, or CD8+CD57+ T cells (not recorded which) from PBMCs. The receptors were sampled from a human donor with severe aplastic anemia or a healthy control (not recorded which). CDR3s include the opening cysteine and the closing phenylalanine or tryptophan. A D gene is named only where the DNA matches it firmly. Clone size is given for some rows only: seen once, a few or many times, or a class if the clone is expanded.

D gene	CDR3 length	V gene	clone size	J gene	CDR3 protein	CDR3 DNA
TRBD1	16	TRBV19	NA	TRBJ1-1	CASSIGTGGSGTEAFF	TGTGCCAGTAGTATAGGGACAGGGGGAAGTGGCACTGAAGCTTTCTTT
NA	13	TRBV19	NA	TRBJ1-1	CASSGDLNTEAFF	TGTGCCAGCTCGGGGGACCTGAACACTGAAGCTTTCTTT
NA	15	TRBV19	NA	TRBJ1-1	CASSYISREGAEAFF	TGTGCCAGTAGTTATATCTCGCGAGAGGGGGCTGAAGCTTTCTTT
TRBD1	15	TRBV18	many	TRBJ1-1	CASSPSQGANTEAFF	TGTGCCAGCTCACCATCTCAGGGGGCTAACACTGAAGCTTTCTTT
TRBD2	13	TRBV11-2	many	TRBJ2-7	CASSSRREGEQYF	TGTGCCAGCAGCTCCCGAAGGGAGGGCGAGCAGTACTTC
NA	14	TRBV20-1	NA	TRBJ1-5	CSAGPRTVGFPQHF	TGCAGTGCTGGACCCAGGACCGTAGGATTTCCCCAGCATTTT
TRBD1	18	TRBV15	many	TRBJ2-1	CATSRPGGNRQYYNEQFF	TGTGCCACCAGCAGGCCAGGGGGTAATCGACAGTACTACAATGAGCAGTTCTTC
NA	12	TRBV12-3/TRBV12-4	NA	TRBJ2-6	CASSLWGNTEAF	TGTGCCAGCAGTTTGTGGGGAAACACTGAAGCTTTC
NA	16	TRBV7-9	NA	TRBJ2-5	CASSSSDSQRRVTQYF	TGTGCCAGCAGTTCCTCCGACTCTCAACGTAGAGTGACCCAGTACTTC
TRBD2	15	TRBV7-9	NA	TRBJ2-5	CASSLPLAGGETQYF	TGTGCCAGCAGCTTACCGCTAGCGGGAGGAGAGACCCAGTACTTC
NA	14	TRBV7-3	NA	TRBJ2-5	CASCPVRGQETQYF	TGTGCCAGCTGCCCCGTGAGGGGCCAAGAGACCCAGTACTTC
NA	12	TRBV2	NA	TRBJ2-3	CASRPTADTQYF	TGTGCCAGCAGGCCAACAGCAGATACGCAGTATTTT
TRBD2	20	TRBV12-5	few	TRBJ2-2	CASGFTGNVLAGLNTGELFF	TGTGCTAGTGGTTTCACAGGCAACGTTTTAGCGGGGCTCAACACCGGGGAGCTGTTTTTT
NA	11	TRBV7-9	few	TRBJ1-2	CASSKSDGYTF	TGTGCCAGCAGCAAATCAGATGGCTACACCTTC
NA	14	TRBV20-1	many	TRBJ2-5	CSARSGTSVETQYF	TGCAGTGCTAGATCCGGGACCTCCGTCGAGACCCAGTACTTC
TRBD2	15	TRBV10-3	few	TRBJ2-1	CAISDSTSGNNEQFF	TGTGCCATCAGTGATTCGACTAGCGGTAACAATGAGCAGTTCTTC
TRBD1	13	TRBV7-8	NA	TRBJ1-5	CASSLAGGQPQHF	TGTGCCAGCAGCTTAGCAGGGGGCCAGCCCCAGCATTTT
NA	15	TRBV7-7	NA	TRBJ2-1	CASSRSSGTYNEQFF	TGTGCTAGCAGCAGGTCCTCGGGGACATACAATGAGCAGTTCTTC
NA	15	TRBV9	NA	TRBJ1-6	CASSVALGGESPLHF	TGTGCCAGCAGCGTAGCTCTGGGGGGGGAGTCACCCCTCCACTTT
TRBD1	13	TRBV7-9	NA	TRBJ2-7	CASSLTGWYEQYF	TGTGCCAGCAGTCTGACAGGGTGGTACGAGCAGTACTTC
TRBD1	15	TRBV2	NA	TRBJ2-2	CASRGTGRSTGELFF	TGTGCCAGCAGGGGGACAGGGAGGAGCACCGGGGAGCTGTTTTTT
NA	15	TRBV2	many	TRBJ1-2	CASSEPHRSYYGYTF	TGTGCCAGCAGTGAACCCCACCGGAGCTACTATGGCTACACCTTC
NA	15	TRBV7-2	once	TRBJ1-5	CASSSLTGINQPQHF	TGTGCCAGCAGCTCACTAACAGGGATCAATCAGCCCCAGCATTTT
NA	14	TRBV6-5	many	TRBJ1-5	CASSTNREGQPQHF	TGTGCCAGCAGCACAAACAGGGAAGGACAGCCCCAGCATTTT
NA	16	TRBV7-8	few	TRBJ1-2	CASSLADGRAYYGYTF	TGTGCCAGCAGCTTAGCGGATGGCAGGGCCTACTATGGCTACACCTTC
NA	16	TRBV9	NA	TRBJ2-2	CASSVGLRLNTGELFF	TGTGCCAGCAGCGTAGGTCTCAGATTGAACACCGGGGAGCTGTTTTTT
TRBD2	15	TRBV7-2	NA	TRBJ2-3	CAFNGLAGQGGTQYF	TGTGCCTTCAACGGCTTAGCGGGACAAGGCGGTACGCAGTATTTT
NA	16	TRBV4-2	many	TRBJ2-3	CASSQEAPPRADTQYF	TGTGCCAGCAGCCAAGAGGCACCCCCGCGAGCAGATACGCAGTATTTT
TRBD1	12	TRBV29-1	NA	TRBJ1-1	CSGQGYSTEAFF	TGCAGCGGACAGGGGTATAGCACTGAAGCTTTCTTT
TRBD1	15	TRBV10-3	NA	TRBJ2-1	CAIFSGTGGIYEQFF	TGTGCCATCTTTTCCGGGACAGGGGGAATCTATGAGCAGTTCTTC
NA	13	TRBV9	NA	TRBJ1-2	CASSVGTNYGYTF	TGTGCCAGCAGCGTAGGCACTAACTATGGCTACACCTTC
NA	11	TRBV20-1	NA	TRBJ1-2	CSAKGGDGYTF	TGCAGTGCTAAGGGGGGGGATGGCTACACCTTC
TRBD2	15	TRBV2	many	TRBJ2-1	CASSVNGAGGDEQFF	TGTGCCAGCAGTGTGAATGGGGCGGGGGGGGATGAGCAGTTCTTC
TRBD1	15	TRBV12-3/TRBV12-4	NA	TRBJ1-6	CASSIQGTRNSPLHF	TGTGCCAGCAGTATACAGGGGACGCGTAATTCACCCCTCCACTTT
NA	13	TRBV7-9	few	TRBJ1-2	CASSSSHGNGYTF	TGTGCCAGCAGCTCCTCCCACGGGAATGGCTACACCTTC
NA	14	TRBV7-9	NA	TRBJ2-3	CASSLTGSGRAQYF	TGTGCCAGCAGCTTAACAGGGTCCGGCCGGGCGCAGTATTTT
NA	13	TRBV2	NA	TRBJ2-3	CASSVTDTDTQYF	TGTGCCAGCAGTGTTACGGACACAGATACGCAGTATTTT
TRBD1	16	TRBV4-3	NA	TRBJ2-3	CASSQAGTGYTDTQYF	TGCGCCAGCAGCCAAGCCGGGACAGGGTATACAGATACGCAGTATTTT
TRBD1	16	TRBV15	NA	TRBJ1-1	CATSRGPGQGATEAFF	TGTGCCACCAGCAGAGGGCCGGGACAGGGGGCCACTGAAGCTTTCTTT
NA	13	TRBV29-1	many	TRBJ1-4	CSVRESANEKLFF	TGCAGCGTTCGAGAGTCAGCTAATGAAAAACTGTTTTTT
NA	12	TRBV7-2	NA	TRBJ2-3	CASRLGADTQYF	TGTGCCAGCAGACTAGGGGCAGATACGCAGTATTTT
NA	13	TRBV5-1	many	TRBJ1-2	CASSLVREHGYTF	TGCGCCAGCAGCTTGGTGAGGGAGCATGGCTACACCTTC
TRBD2	17	TRBV10-3	NA	TRBJ2-7	CAISEWTSGDKTYEQYF	TGTGCCATCAGTGAGTGGACTAGCGGGGATAAAACCTACGAGCAGTACTTC
TRBD2	14	TRBV5-5	NA	TRBJ2-7	CASSLAPRGGEQYF	TGTGCCAGCAGCTTGGCCCCGCGGGGGGGCGAGCAGTACTTC
NA	14	TRBV10-3	once	TRBJ2-5	CATCPGLPQETQYF	TGTGCCACCTGCCCCGGACTACCCCAGGAGACCCAGTACTTC
NA	15	TRBV29-1	many	TRBJ1-1	CSVEGAGIMNTEAFF	TGCAGCGTTGAAGGCGCAGGTATTATGAACACTGAAGCTTTCTTT
NA	15	TRBV19	many	TRBJ1-4	CASSLGTLHMNQLFF	TGTGCCAGTAGTCTGGGGACACTACATATGAACCAACTGTTTTTT
NA	16	TRBV11-2	many	TRBJ1-1	CASSFITGAMNTEAFF	TGTGCCAGCAGCTTCATTACGGGGGCCATGAACACTGAAGCTTTCTTT
TRBD1	15	TRBV4-3	NA	TRBJ2-7	CASSQVRTGGFEQYF	TGCGCCAGCAGCCAAGTACGGACAGGGGGTTTCGAGCAGTACTTC
TRBD2	17	TRBV19	NA	TRBJ2-2	CASMGLVGAVDTGELFF	TGTGCCAGTATGGGACTAGTGGGAGCGGTCGACACCGGGGAGCTGTTTTTT
TRBD1	14	TRBV20-1	NA	TRBJ1-2	CSARAPGQWDGYTF	TGCAGTGCTAGAGCACCGGGACAGTGGGATGGCTACACCTTC
NA	14	TRBV7-9	NA	TRBJ2-7	CASSLASSLNEQYF	TGTGCCAGCAGCTTAGCCAGCTCGCTGAACGAGCAGTACTTC